This entry is about one T cell receptor beta chain. Some clones are missing from TCRdb's copy, which holds only in-frame ones; the method was immunoSEQ multiplex PCR. The sample has around 200,000 clones, 88% seen once. The data are from a study of blood T cell repertoires in COVID-19. The V and J ends lost 7 bases and 6 bases respectively, with 16 bases between them. Germline V lookup: CDR1 GTSNPN, CDR2 SVGIG (reference sequence). The CDR3 spans 12 residues. The clonotype comes from a man aged 25 to 40 with acute or convalescent COVID-19. V and J are TRBV30 and TRBJ2-7; D is unresolved. Sequencing was performed on peripheral blood. The CDR3 region has the DNA TGTGCCTATACAGACCGACCGCCCGAGCAGTACTTC. The encoded protein is CAYTDRPPEQYF. Filled out from reference TRBV30 and TRBJ2-7, the complete variable domain reads SQTIHQWPATLVQPVGSPLSLECTVEGTSNPNLYWYRQAAGRGLQLLFYSVGIGQISSEVPQNLSASRPQDRQFILSSKKLLLSDSGFYLCAYTDRPPEQYFGPGTRLTVT.